The 7 T cell receptor beta chains given below trace back to one sample, sequenced in a study of human thymus T cells. Repertoires were generated with immunoSEQ multiplex PCR, while TCRdb's copy carries only in-frame clones and drops some. The data show around 45,000 clones, approximately 95% seen once. The specimen sequenced was blood. The receptors stem from a girl in the first two years of life with a congenital heart defect but otherwise immunologically healthy.

In DNA, the CDR3 is TGTGCCAGCAGCCCAGGGCTTTACCAGCCCCAGCATTTT. Its translation is CASSPGLYQPQHF. V gene TRBV2 combines with J gene TRBJ1-5; D might be TRBD1 (5 bases). The V and J ends lost 6 bases and 7 bases respectively, with 13 bases between them. The CDR3 is made up of 13 amino acids. The germline CDR1 and CDR2 sequences are SNHLY and FYNNEI. The entire variable domain, with the rest obtained from reference TRBV2 and TRBJ1-5, is as follows: EPEVTQTPSHQVTQMGQEVILRCVPISNHLYFYWYRQILGQKVEFLVSFYNNEISEKSEIFDDQFSVERPDGSNFTLKIRSTKLEDSAMYFCASSPGLYQPQHFGDGTRLSIL.

This chain connects TRBV11-2 to TRBJ2-5; 7 nucleotides agree with TRBD2. The CDR3 totals 18 residues. Germline CDR1 and CDR2: SGHAT and FQNNGV. The J segment lost 5 bases and the V segment lost 1 base, leaving 16 bases of the junction unmatched. CDR3 amino acids: CASSLGSLHSGILETQYF. The CDR3, as DNA: TGTGCCAGCAGCTTAGGGTCCCTCCACAGCGGGATTCTCGAGACCCAGTACTTC.

In the case of this clone: This CDR3 is also generated by other DNA sequences in the sample. This chain uses TRBV19 with TRBJ1-1; no reliable D call. This CDR3 has 13 amino acids. Trimming took off 4 bases at V and 0 bases at J, with 6 bases between the two ends. Per germline, CDR1 LNHDA and CDR2 SQIVND (reference sequence). CDR3 loop: CASSTSMNTEAFF. DNA of the CDR3: TGTGCCAGTAGTACCTCCATGAACACTGAAGCTTTCTTT.

The J gene is TRBJ2-7, the V gene TRBV5-1; D remains unclear. The CDR3 runs 15 residues. V lost 1 base to trimming and J lost 0 bases, with 11 bases between them. The germline gives CDR1 SGHRS, CDR2 YFSETQ. In DNA form, the CDR3 reads TGCGCCAGCAGCTTGATTGTCGGAAGCTCCTACGAGCAGTACTTC. Encoded protein: CASSLIVGSSYEQYF.

J is TRBJ2-3 and V is TRBV4-1; D might be TRBD2 (6 bases). Germline V gene sequence: CDR1 MGHRA, CDR2 YSYEKL. This CDR3 region has 11 residues. CDR3: CAGGKSDTQYF. CDR3 bases: TGCGCTGGCGGGAAGTCAGATACGCAGTATTTT.

In this sample, this clone turned up once. The chain has TRBV29-1 and TRBJ1-1; D is possibly TRBD1 (5 bases). The CDR3 sequence is 15 residues long. The germline gives CDR1 SQVTM, CDR2 ANQGSEA. V was cut by 7 bases and J by 3 bases, with 21 bases left in between. The CDR3 sequence is CSDTWTPGWDTEAFF. CDR3 sequence (DNA): TGCAGCGACACATGGACACCTGGGTGGGACACTGAAGCTTTCTTT.

This chain joins TRBV5-4 and TRBJ2-3; D is undetermined. CDR1 SGHNT and CDR2 YYREEE come from the germline V gene (reference sequence). V lost 1 base and J 6 bases, leaving 12 bases between the germline ends. CDR3 size: 14 residues. CDR3 nucleotide sequence: TGTGCCAGCAGCTTGAGTGAGCCCCGGGATACGCAGTATTTT. Amino acids: CASSLSEPRDTQYF.